The rows below give T cell receptor beta chains drawn from one sample of a study of Graves' ophthalmopathy and Graves' hyperthyroidism. TCRdb ran MiXCR on the multiplex PCR reads and lists one entry per CDR3 protein. The sample contains 680,000 or so distinct CDR3 sequences, over 20% of which appear only once. The sample was peripheral blood. These receptors all come from a woman between 18 and 29 years old with stable Graves' hyperthyroidism. Some clones in this sample may be carry-over from other donors' samples. Each CDR3 is given with its conserved first and last residue. A D gene is named only where the DNA matches it firmly. Part of the rows lack a size; the others show once, few, many or a class for expanded clones.

>many|TRBV20-1|TRBJ2-4|14|TRBD1
TGCAGTGCTAGAAACCGACAGGGCCGGGACATTCAGTACTTC
CSARNRQGRDIQYF
>few|TRBV5-1|TRBJ1-1|14|-
TGCGCCAGCAGCTTGGACAGACCTACCACTGAAGCTTTCTTT
CASSLDRPTTEAFF
>many|TRBV19|TRBJ1-3|15|-
TGTGCCAGTAGTATGAGAGGGGCCTCTGGAAACACCATATATTTT
CASSMRGASGNTIYF
>-|TRBV20-1|TRBJ1-5|15|-
TGCAGTGCTAGAGATCGGGGGGCAGGCAATCAGCCCCAGCATTTT
CSARDRGAGNQPQHF
>many|TRBV19|TRBJ1-1|16|-
TGTGCCAGTAGTGCCCTAACAGGAAGGGGGAACACTGAAGCTTTCTTT
CASSALTGRGNTEAFF
>many|TRBV20-1|TRBJ2-7|17|TRBD1
TGCAGTGCTAGACCTCGTCGGCGACAGGGGGTGGGCTACGAGCAGTACTTC
CSARPRRRQGVGYEQYF
>many|TRBV19|TRBJ2-4|20|TRBD2
TGTGCCAGTAGCCTGTCATGGGGACTAGCGGGAGAATTAGCCAAAAACATTCAGTACTTC
CASSLSWGLAGELAKNIQYF
>many|TRBV2|TRBJ2-5|16|-
TGTGCCAGCAGTGTCCCCCCCGGCAGACGTCAAGAGACCCAGTACTTC
CASSVPPGRRQETQYF
>-|TRBV28|TRBJ1-2|13|-
TGTGCCAGCACCCGTACGGAATTCTATGGCTACACCTTC
CASTRTEFYGYTF
>many|TRBV6-8|TRBJ1-2|13|-
TGTGCCAGCAAGGACACTCCGAACTATGGCTACACCTTC
CASKDTPNYGYTF
>many|TRBV6-5|TRBJ2-7|15|TRBD1
TGTGCCAGCAGTACGCGGACAGGGGGCATTGGCGAGCAGTACTTC
CASSTRTGGIGEQYF
>many|TRBV11-2|TRBJ1-1|16|TRBD1
TGTGCCAGCAGCTTAGGACCGACAGGGTATTACACTGAAGCTTTCTTT
CASSLGPTGYYTEAFF
>-|TRBV9|TRBJ2-5|17|TRBD2
TGTGCCAGCAGCGTAGGGGGGATCGGGGGGGCGGTAGAGACCCAGTACTTC
CASSVGGIGGAVETQYF
>many|TRBV25-1|TRBJ1-2|15|TRBD1
TGTGCCAGCATTCATACCGGGACAGGGCCCTATGGCTACACCTTC
CASIHTGTGPYGYTF
>-|TRBV11-1|TRBJ1-2|16|-
TGTGCCAGCAGAGGCGTCCGGGACACCTTTAACTATGGCTACACCTTC
CASRGVRDTFNYGYTF
>many|TRBV15|TRBJ1-1|13|-
TGTGCCACCAGCTATGCGGTTGGGCCTGAAGCTTTCTTT
CATSYAVGPEAFF
>many|TRBV9|TRBJ1-1|15|-
TGTGCCAGCAGCGTAGATTTGCAGGGATCCACTGAAGCTTTCTTT
CASSVDLQGSTEAFF
>-|TRBV29-1|TRBJ1-2|12|TRBD1
TGCAGCGTTGGACAGGGGGTCTATGGCTACACCTTC
CSVGQGVYGYTF
>many|TRBV6-1|TRBJ1-1|13|-
TGTGCCAGCAGTCTTACAGGGCGGGATGAAGCTTTCTTT
CASSLTGRDEAFF
>many|TRBV6-2/TRBV6-3|TRBJ1-3|18|TRBD1
TGTGCCAGCAGTTACGTATACCCGACAGGGCGATCTGGAAACACCATATATTTT
CASSYVYPTGRSGNTIYF
>many|TRBV6-2/TRBV6-3|TRBJ1-1|13|-
TGTGCCAGCAGTTACCCAACGGCCCCTCAAGCTTTCTTT
CASSYPTAPQAFF
>many|TRBV20-1|TRBJ2-2|15|-
TGCAGTGCTAGAGAGGGAGCGGGGAACACCGGGGAGCTGTTTTTT
CSAREGAGNTGELFF
>many|TRBV29-1|TRBJ1-2|14|-
TGCAGCGTTGAAGTCCAGGTGGGGTCCTATGGCTACACCTTC
CSVEVQVGSYGYTF
>-|TRBV12-3/TRBV12-4|TRBJ2-5|17|TRBD2
TGTGCCAGCAGCCTTGTAACTGGGACTAGCGGGATAGAGACCCAGTACTTC
CASSLVTGTSGIETQYF
>many|TRBV6-5|TRBJ2-5|15|TRBD2
TGTGCCAGCAGTTACGGACTAGCGGGAGCGGGGACCCAGTACTTC
CASSYGLAGAGTQYF
>-|TRBV30|TRBJ2-7|12|TRBD2
TGTGCCCGGGGGACTAGGGGCTACGAGCAGTACTTC
CARGTRGYEQYF
>many|TRBV7-2|TRBJ1-1|16|-
TGTGCCAGCAGCTCCTTGGGTTTACGCGTGGACACTGAAGCTTTCTTT
CASSSLGLRVDTEAFF
>many|TRBV19|TRBJ1-2|11|-
TGTGCCAGTAGTAAAGGAGGTAGACCGGCCTTC
CASSKGGRPAF
>many|TRBV11-2|TRBJ2-5|14|-
TGTGCCAGCAGCTTAGTGTACGGTGAAGAGACCCAGTACTTC
CASSLVYGEETQYF
>many|TRBV6-2/TRBV6-3|TRBJ2-5|14|-
TGTGCCAGCAGGCACCGTGAGGGGAAAGAGACCCAGTACTTC
CASRHREGKETQYF
>many|TRBV6-1|TRBJ1-1|14|-
TGTGCCAGCAGTAGCGGTTGGGTTGGGAATGAAGCTTTCTTT
CASSSGWVGNEAFF
>many|TRBV12-3/TRBV12-4|TRBJ1-1|13|-
TGTGCCAGCAGTCAATTACTGAACACTGAAGCTTTCTTT
CASSQLLNTEAFF
>-|TRBV6-1|TRBJ2-7|13|-
TGTGCCAGCAGTACAGGAATTTCCTACGAGCAGTACTTC
CASSTGISYEQYF
>many|TRBV13|TRBJ1-5|13|-
TGTGCCAGCAGCTTAGAACGCGCTCAGCCCCAGCATTTT
CASSLERAQPQHF
>-|TRBV10-2|TRBJ1-1|13|-
TGCGCCAGCAGGAGCCCTACACCGGGCAAAGCTTTCTTT
CASRSPTPGKAFF
>-|TRBV2|TRBJ2-7|15|TRBD2
TGTGCCAGCAGCAAACTAGCGGGAGGGTTCGGCGAGCAGTACTTC
CASSKLAGGFGEQYF
>once|TRBV29-1|TRBJ1-2|11|TRBD1
TGCAGCGGGGTGACAGGGCACGGCTACACCTTC
CSGVTGHGYTF
>-|TRBV2|TRBJ1-1|13|-
TGTGCCTCCTGTGACGGCATGAACACTGAAGCTTTCTTT
CASCDGMNTEAFF
>many|TRBV6-2/TRBV6-3|TRBJ2-5|15|-
TGTGCCAGCAGTTACTCGAGTTTTCCTGGGGAGACCCAGTACTTC
CASSYSSFPGETQYF
>few|TRBV11-2|TRBJ1-1|14|-
TGTGCCAGCAGCCCCCAGAGAACGAACACTGAAGCTTTCTTT
CASSPQRTNTEAFF
>many|TRBV12-3/TRBV12-4|TRBJ2-5|12|-
TGTGCCAGCAGTTTAGCGGGGGGTGCCCAGTACTTC
CASSLAGGAQYF
>many|TRBV7-8|TRBJ2-7|14|TRBD1
TGTGCCAGCAGCAATCAAGACAGGGTCTACGAGCAGTACTTC
CASSNQDRVYEQYF
>many|TRBV24-1|TRBJ1-4|14|-
TGTGCCACCAACTACAGGGCGCGGGGAGAAAAACTGTTTTTT
CATNYRARGEKLFF
>few|TRBV28|TRBJ2-5|14|-
TGTGCCAGCAGTCCCTGGGCGAGGCGGGAGACCCAGTACTTC
CASSPWARRETQYF